This T cell receptor (beta chain) was documented in a study of blood T cells in healthy people across ages. A second about 6 to 11 cycle PCR used barcoded and J-beta primers. TCRdb analysed the 5' RACE reads with MiXCR anew, one entry per CDR3 protein. The table lists under 1 million distinct CDR3 sequences, roughly 44% of them singletons. CDR1 is MNHEY, CDR2 SVGEGT, per germline. The CDR3 runs 16 residues. This clonotype was obtained from a man aged 60 to 69 in good health. The specimen was blood. The chain combines TRBV6-2 or TRBV6-3 with TRBJ2-7; D tentatively fits TRBD1 or TRBD2 (6 bases each). The J call could be wrong; TRBJ2-5 is a better fit for the DNA end. The CDR3 is CASSYSRVGGGETQYF. DNA for the CDR3: TGTGCCAGCAGTTACTCACGGGTCGGAGGGGGAGAGACCCAGTACTTC.